The 9 T cell receptor beta chains given below trace back to one sample, sequenced in a study of tumor-infiltrating lymphocytes in primary liver carcinoma. Unsorted bulk tissue (about 20-30 mg) underwent RNA and DNA co-extraction. Reverse transcription of around 0.45 ug total RNA with a constant-region primer produced TCR beta cDNA. TCR beta libraries came from three nested multiplex PCR rounds using slightly modified ARM-PCR. A C-beta reverse primer and TRBV1-TRBV30 forward primers served in each of the first two PCR rounds, at about 10 cycles apiece. TCRdb reprocessed the multiplex PCR reads via MiXCR and lists one record per CDR3 protein. The data contain tens of thousands of distinct CDR3 sequences, 60% to 75% of them singletons. Sample: liver tumor tissue from sampling region 2. As for subset: tumor region T2, inferior pole. The source is a man aged 40-49 years with primary liver carcinoma and hepatitis B virus infection.

Remarks on this clonotype: Its ends do not fully match the called genes, so a read error is possible. The rearrangement uses TRBV5-4 and TRBJ2-5; D gene uncertain. CDR1 is SGHNT, CDR2 YYREEE, per germline (reference sequence). CDR3 length: 14 amino acids. This CDR3 reads CASSLIVSLETQYF. The CDR3 region has the DNA TGTGCCAGCAGCTTGATTGTCAGTTTGGAGACCCAATACTTC.

About this clonotype: Compared with germline, one end of the junction differs, possibly owing to a read error. This sequence joins TRBV11-3 and TRBJ1-1, with 7 bases matching TRBD1. Germline CDR1 SGHNT, CDR2 YENEEA. The CDR3 sequence is 13 residues long. For the CDR3, the DNA is TGTGCCAGCTGCTTGGCAGGGGGGACTGATGCTTTCTTT. This codes for CASCLAGGTDAFF.

Concerning this clonotype itself: One end of the junction is discordant with germline, which a read error may explain. The CDR3 reads CANSDDGRGAGNEQFF. The CDR3, as DNA: TGTGCCAACAGTGATGACGGCAGGGGGGCTGGCAACGAGCAGTTCTTC. The J gene is TRBJ2-1, the V gene TRBV2, with TRBD1 as a possible D gene (7 bases). The CDR3 totals 16 residues. From germline, CDR1 is SNHLY and CDR2 FYNNEI.

Of note for this clonotype: The germline gene is not matched at one end of the junction; a read error may be the cause. CDR3: CATNRADSGRAIRDNEQFF. The CDR3 nucleotides are TGTGCCACCAACAGAGCTGATAGCGGGAGAGCGATACGGGACAATGAGCAGTTCTTC. The chain is built from TRBV15 and TRBJ2-1, with 9 positions matching TRBD2. Germline V lookup: CDR1 LNHNV, CDR2 YYDKDF (reference sequence). The CDR3 contains 19 residues.

This chain joins TRBV18 and TRBJ1-2; 7 positions match TRBD1. The germline V gene has CDR1 KGHSH and CDR2 LQKENI. The CDR3 totals 13 residues. After removal of 2 bases from V and 8 bases from J, the junction contained 5 bases not matched to a gene. The CDR3 sequence is CASSPGTDLGYTF. The CDR3 DNA sequence: TGTGCCAGCTCACCAGGGACAGACCTGGGCTACACCTTC. Using reference TRBV18 and TRBJ1-2 for the parts outside the CDR3, the full variable domain is NAGVMQNPRHLVRRRGQEARLRCSPMKGHSHVYWYRQLPEEGLKFMVYLQKENIIDESGMPKERFSAEFPKEGPSILRIQQVVRGDSAAYFCASSPGTDLGYTFGSGTRLTVV.

Note on this clonotype: The junction departs from germline at one end; a sequencing error may be responsible. The chain combines TRBV7-9 with TRBJ2-7; D uncertain. This CDR3 has 13 residues. Germline assignment: CDR1 SEHNR and CDR2 FQNEAQ (reference sequence). CDR3 residues: CTSSLSSTYEQYF. CDR3 bases: TGTACCAGCAGCTTATCTAGTACCTACGAGCAGTACTTC. Using reference TRBV7-9 and TRBJ2-7 for the parts outside the CDR3, the full variable domain is DTGVSQNPRHKITKRGQNVTFRCDPISEHNRLYWYRQTLGQGPEFLTYFQNEAQLEKSRLLSDRFSAERPKGSFSTLEIQRTEQGDSAMYLCTSSLSSTYEQYFGPGTRLTVT.

This clonotype was seen more than once but under ten times. The chain has TRBV7-3 and TRBJ2-3; D is uncertain. CDR3 length: 15 residues. Deletions cut 4 bases from V and 0 bases from J, with 11 bases between. Germline-derived CDR1 and CDR2 are SGHTA and FQGTGA. This chain's CDR3 is CASSYGSLSTDTQYF. The DNA for the CDR3 is TGTGCCAGCAGCTACGGGTCGCTTAGCACAGATACGCAGTATTTT.

This clonotype was seen a single time. Given the absence of the conserved phenylalanine or tryptophan at the CDR3 end, a read error is likely. J is TRBJ2-7 and V is TRBV6-5; no clear D. With 2 bases removed from V and 6 bases from J, the gap between germline ends came to 14 bases. Per the germline V gene, CDR1 is MNHEY and CDR2 is SVGAGI. The CDR3 length is 14 residues. The CDR3 region has the DNA TGTGCCAGCAGTTACCCGCCCCTCTCCACCGAGCAGTACCTC. Its protein product is CASSYPPLSTEQYL.

This clonotype has more than one count but fewer than ten. V gene TRBV11-2 combines with J gene TRBJ2-4; D not certain. Germline V lookup: CDR1 SGHAT, CDR2 FQNNGV. The CDR3 extends over 12 amino acids. V lost 5 bases and J lost 9, with 11 bases in between. The CDR3 loop is CASSIGMGIQYF. Here the CDR3 DNA reads TGTGCCAGCAGCATCGGCATGGGCATTCAGTACTTC.